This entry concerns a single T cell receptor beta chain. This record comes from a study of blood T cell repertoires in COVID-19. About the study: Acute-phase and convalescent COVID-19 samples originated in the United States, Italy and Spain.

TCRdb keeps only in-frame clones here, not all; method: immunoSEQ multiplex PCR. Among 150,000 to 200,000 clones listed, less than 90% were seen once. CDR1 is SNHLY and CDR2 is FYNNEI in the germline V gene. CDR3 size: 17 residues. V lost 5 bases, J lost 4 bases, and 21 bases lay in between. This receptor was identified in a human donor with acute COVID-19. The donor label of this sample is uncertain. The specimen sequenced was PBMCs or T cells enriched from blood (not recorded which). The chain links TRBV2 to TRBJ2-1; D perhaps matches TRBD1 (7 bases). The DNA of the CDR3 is TGTGCCAGCAGTAGACAGGGAAACGGGGGCCTATACAATGAGCAGTTCTTC. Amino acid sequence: CASSRQGNGGLYNEQFF.